A single sample is the source of the 24 T cell receptor beta chains below, sequenced in a study of T cells after yellow fever vaccination. TCRdb re-called the 5' RACE reads through MiXCR, storing one row per CDR3 protein. Among about 260,000 distinct CDR3 sequences listed, around 4.9% were seen once. Sample: CD4+ T cells sorted from PBMCs, taken on the day of the yellow fever booster vaccination. The receptors originated from a man between 18 and 35 years old who received the YFV17D yellow fever vaccine.

This clonotype was picked up many times. This chain links TRBV6-5 with TRBJ1-2; D possibly corresponds to TRBD1 (5 bases). The CDR3 totals 15 residues. V lost 2 bases to trimming and J lost 1 base, with 11 bases between them. Germline V lookup: CDR1 MNHEY, CDR2 SVGAGI. The CDR3: CASSYTGTVNYGYTF. DNA of the CDR3: TGTGCCAGCAGTTACACCGGGACGGTTAACTATGGCTACACCTTC.

There are many counts of this clonotype. The chain joins TRBV6-1 to TRBJ2-5; 8 bases align to TRBD1. Per the germline V gene, CDR1 is MNHNS and CDR2 is SASEGT. The CDR3 spans 16 residues. The V segment lost 1 base and the J segment 2 bases; nucleotides outside the gene matches: 6. CDR3 nucleotides: TGTGCCAGCAGTGAAGGGGGGACAGGTCCTCAAGAGACCCAGTACTTC. This gives the protein CASSEGGTGPQETQYF.

CDR3 nucleotide sequence: TGTGCCAGCAGTTTGTCCGCGAGTGGAGATACGCAGTATTTT. Its protein product is CASSLSASGDTQYF. This chain connects TRBV12-3 or TRBV12-4 to TRBJ2-3; D uncertain. The CDR3 runs to 14 residues. V was cut by 3 bases and J by 5 bases, with 12 bases left in between.

CDR3: CASSARVISYEQYF. As DNA, the CDR3 is TGTGCCAGCAGCGCTAGGGTAATATCCTACGAGCAGTACTTC. The V and J genes are TRBV6-5 and TRBJ2-7; D gene uncertain. The CDR3 contains 14 residues. The germline V and J ends were trimmed by 6 bases and 1 base, with 13 bases remaining between them. CDR1 is MNHEY and CDR2 is SVGAGI in the germline V gene.

This clonotype has only a few counts. CDR3 in amino acids: CASSFTRLSNTGELFF. The DNA for the CDR3 is TGTGCCAGCAGTTTTACCAGGCTGTCGAACACCGGGGAGCTGTTTTTT. The genes are TRBV12-3 or TRBV12-4 and TRBJ2-2; no reliable D call. V was shortened by 3 bases and J by 0 bases, with 11 bases between the two germline ends. This CDR3 is 16 amino acids long.

There are many counts of this clonotype. The rearrangement joins TRBV29-1 to TRBJ2-5; D ambiguous. V was clipped by 5 bases and J by 3 bases, with 4 bases between them. The CDR3 has 10 residues. The V gene's germline CDR1 is SQVTM and CDR2 ANQGSEA. Here the CDR3 reads CSVLEETQYF. CDR3 sequence (DNA): TGCAGCGTTCTTGAAGAGACCCAGTACTTC.

This clonotype has a handful of counts. The chain couples TRBV7-2 to TRBJ2-2; the D is unclear. The CDR3 contains 14 residues. V was trimmed by 7 bases and J by 7 bases, leaving 16 bases between them. Germline CDR1 is SGHTA and CDR2 is FQGNSA. As DNA, the CDR3 is TGTGCCAGCACCAGGACGGAACACGGCGGGGAGCTGTTTTTT. Amino acid sequence: CASTRTEHGGELFF.

This clonotype was detected many times. The chain carries TRBV20-1 and TRBJ2-2; 9 bases map to TRBD1. CDR3 length: 13 residues. CDR1 and CDR2 (germline): DFQATT, SNEGSKA (reference sequence). V shed 6 bases and J 7 bases; nucleotides not matched to a gene: 6. Written as DNA, the CDR3 is TGCAGTGCAGCCGGGACAGGGAGCGGGGAGCTGTTTTTT. Protein product: CSAAGTGSGELFF.

The chain is built from TRBV6-1 and TRBJ2-5; D might be TRBD2 (6 bases). Trimming removed 6 bases at V and 6 bases at J, with 20 bases between. Germline loops: CDR1 MNHNS, CDR2 SASEGT. The CDR3 has 15 amino acids. CDR3 region: CASREPRDSGQTQYF. The CDR3 DNA reads TGTGCCAGCAGGGAGCCCCGGGACTCAGGCCAGACCCAGTACTTC.

This chain links TRBV6-5 with TRBJ2-3, with D possibly TRBD1 on 6 matching bases. Germline values: CDR1 MNHEY, CDR2 SVGAGI. This CDR3 contains 16 residues. V gave up 6 bases and J gave up 0 bases, with 16 bases separating them. In DNA form, the CDR3 reads TGTGCCAGCAGCAAGAACGACAGGCTTAGCACAGATACGCAGTATTTT. It yields the protein CASSKNDRLSTDTQYF.

This clonotype has a count of ten or more. The chain uses TRBV21-1 and TRBJ2-7. TRBV21-1 is termed a pseudogene. The CDR3 runs 13 residues. CDR3 amino acids: CASSKSRSYEQYV. The CDR3 region has the DNA TGTGCCAGCAGCAAAAGTCGGAGCTACGAGCAGTACGTC.

The gene calls are TRBV4-2 and TRBJ2-6; D not certain. Germline V gives CDR1 LGHNA, CDR2 YNFKEQ. The CDR3 has 16 amino acids. Between the trimmed V and J ends, which lost 2 bases and 2 bases, there was a span of 10 bases. The chain's CDR3 is CASSQYWKPGANVLTF. DNA of the CDR3: TGTGCCAGCAGCCAATATTGGAAACCTGGGGCCAACGTCCTGACTTTC.

A few counts support this clonotype. The chain carries TRBV4-3 and TRBJ2-5, with 9 bases identical to TRBD1. The CDR3 is made up of 16 amino acids. With V trimmed by 4 bases and J by 6 bases, 12 bases remained unmatched. Germline lookup yields CDR1 LGHNA and CDR2 YSLEER. The chain's CDR3 is CASSRLIGTGKKTQYF. In nucleotides, the CDR3 is TGCGCCAGCAGCCGGCTCATCGGGACAGGGAAAAAGACCCAGTACTTC.

The V and J genes are TRBV5-5 and TRBJ2-7, with no clear D. CDR1 is SGHKS, CDR2 YYEKEE, per germline (reference sequence). The CDR3 is 14 amino acids. V dropped 2 bases and J dropped 0 bases, with 9 bases sitting between them. The CDR3 loop is CASSFGPSSYEQYV. The DNA of the CDR3 is TGTGCCAGCAGCTTCGGCCCAAGCTCCTACGAGCAGTACGTC.

V gene TRBV7-2 combines with J gene TRBJ1-6; possible D gene TRBD1, 6 bases. The CDR3 totals 16 residues. Germline CDR1 reads SGHTA; CDR2 reads FQGNSA. The V and J ends lost 4 bases and 7 bases respectively, with 17 bases between them. The chain's CDR3 is CASSSPLGQRNSPLHF. Written as DNA, the CDR3 is TGTGCCAGCAGCTCGCCCCTGGGACAACGAAATTCACCCCTCCACTTT. Full variable domain (rest looked up from reference TRBV7-2 and TRBJ1-6): GAGVSQSPSNKVTEKGKDVELRCDPISGHTALYWYRQSLGQGLEFLIYFQGNSAPDKSGLPSDRFSAERTGGSVSTLTIQRTQQEDSAVYLCASSSPLGQRNSPLHFGNGTRLTVT.

The chain recombines TRBV13 with TRBJ1-1; maybe TRBD1 (6 bases). The CDR3 has 15 residues. Germline lookup yields CDR1 PRHDT and CDR2 FYEKMQ (reference sequence). V shed 5 bases and J shed 0 bases, with 13 bases lying between them. The CDR3, as DNA: TGTGCCAGCAGCGGACCGGACAGCCTGAACACTGAAGCTTTCTTT. This encodes CASSGPDSLNTEAFF.

The J gene is TRBJ2-7, the V gene TRBV6-1; 9 bases are shared with TRBD2. The CDR3 has 16 residues. Germline V CDR1 and CDR2: MNHNS, SASEGT. With V trimmed by 8 bases and J by 7 bases, 18 bases remained unmatched. The chain's CDR3 is CASGPASGAKYVEQYV. The CDR3 DNA follows: TGTGCCAGCGGTCCGGCTAGCGGGGCCAAATACGTGGAGCAGTACGTC.

In its sample, this clonotype was seen a few times. The rearrangement joins TRBV27 to TRBJ2-5, with D perhaps matching TRBD2 (5 bases). V lost 8 bases and J 4 bases, leaving 23 bases between the germline ends. Germline V lookup: CDR1 MNHEY, CDR2 SMNVEV (reference sequence). The CDR3 covers 16 residues. The CDR3 protein is CASSSQSVVSAETQYF. CDR3 DNA: TGTGCCAGCTCCTCCCAGTCAGTAGTTAGCGCAGAGACCCAGTACTTC.

The genes are TRBV18 and TRBJ2-1; D gene unclear. The CDR3 spans 12 residues. CDR1 and CDR2 (germline): KGHSH, LQKENI. Trimming took off 6 bases at V and 1 base at J, with 4 bases between the two ends. CDR3 coding DNA: TGTGCCAGCTCCCGTTCCTACAATGAGCAGTTCTTC. Protein: CASSRSYNEQFF.

This sequence joins TRBV7-2 and TRBJ1-5; 8 positions match TRBD1. Germline-derived CDR1 and CDR2 are SGHTA and FQGNSA. V was clipped by 1 base and J by 6 bases; unmatched bases: 8. CDR3 length: 16 residues. The CDR3 DNA reads TGTGCCAGCAGCTTAGTGAGGCAGGGGGCTGGTCAGCCCCAGCATTTT. Protein product: CASSLVRQGAGQPQHF.

This clonotype was detected many times. The chain recombines TRBV6-6 with TRBJ2-5; unclear D gene. Trimming left V 8 bases short and J 5 bases short, with 12 bases between. Germline loops: CDR1 MNHNY, CDR2 SVGAGI (reference sequence). This CDR3 contains 12 residues. The CDR3 DNA reads as TGTGCCAGCGGTGAGCAGTACGAGACCCAGTACTTC. Translating gives CASGEQYETQYF.

This clonotype was detected only a few times. The chain combines TRBV10-1 with TRBJ1-6; 7 nucleotides line up with TRBD1. V dropped 2 bases and J dropped 6; count of bases not matched to a gene: 10. Germline V CDR1 and CDR2: WNHNN, SYGVQD (reference sequence). The CDR3 runs to 17 residues. Here the CDR3 reads CASSETPGQFRNSPLHF. The CDR3 DNA is TGCGCCAGCAGTGAGACCCCGGGACAGTTCCGTAATTCACCCCTCCACTTT.

Many counts were recorded for this clonotype. The chain couples TRBV20-1 to TRBJ2-3; D is perhaps TRBD1 (5 bases). V shed 4 bases and J shed 5 bases, with 10 bases lying between them. In germline, CDR1 is DFQATT, CDR2 SNEGSKA (reference sequence). CDR3 length: 12 residues. In nucleotides, the CDR3 is TGCAGTGCTACCCCAGGGAAAGATACGCAGTATTTT. This encodes CSATPGKDTQYF.

This clonotype was found many times. The chain recombines TRBV4-3 with TRBJ2-4; D is unresolved. Germline-derived CDR1 and CDR2 are LGHNA and YSLEER. This CDR3 is built from 16 residues. Trimming took 1 base from V and 1 from J, leaving 11 bases between them. The CDR3 DNA reads TGCGCCAGCAGCCAAGGAAGGGCGCGGGCCAAAAACATTCAGTACTTC. It encodes CASSQGRARAKNIQYF.